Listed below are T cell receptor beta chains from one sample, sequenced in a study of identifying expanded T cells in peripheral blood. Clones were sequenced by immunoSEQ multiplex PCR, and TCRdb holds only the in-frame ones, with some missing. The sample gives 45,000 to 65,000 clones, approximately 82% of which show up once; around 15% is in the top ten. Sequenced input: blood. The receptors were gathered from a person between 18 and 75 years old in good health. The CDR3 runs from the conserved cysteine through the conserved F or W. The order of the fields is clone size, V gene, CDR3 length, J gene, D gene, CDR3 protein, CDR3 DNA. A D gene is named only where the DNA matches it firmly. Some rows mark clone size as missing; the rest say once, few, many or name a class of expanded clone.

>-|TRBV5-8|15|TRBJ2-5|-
CASSPTGDPWETQYF
TGTGCCAGCAGCCCTACCGGGGACCCCTGGGAGACCCAGTACTTC
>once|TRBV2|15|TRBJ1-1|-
CASTQRGGSDSEAFF
TGTGCCAGCACCCAGAGAGGGGGGTCCGATAGTGAAGCTTTCTTT
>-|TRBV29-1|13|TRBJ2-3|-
CSVETLQADTQYF
TGCAGCGTTGAAACTTTGCAGGCAGATACGCAGTATTTT
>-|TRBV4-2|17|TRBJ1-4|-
CASSQEQGWATNEKLFF
TGTGCCAGCAGCCAAGAACAGGGTTGGGCAACTAATGAAAAACTGTTTTTT
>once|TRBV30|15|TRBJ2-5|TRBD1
CAWTTGTGGLETQYF
TGTGCCTGGACCACCGGGACAGGGGGCTTAGAGACCCAGTACTTC
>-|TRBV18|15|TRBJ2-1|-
CASSPPGPVYNEQFF
TGTGCCAGCTCACCACCGGGACCAGTATACAATGAGCAGTTCTTC
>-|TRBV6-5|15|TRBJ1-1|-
CASSARQHMNTEAFF
TGTGCCAGCAGTGCCAGACAGCACATGAACACTGAAGCTTTCTTT
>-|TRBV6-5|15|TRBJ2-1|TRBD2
CASSSLAGGDNEQFF
TGTGCCAGCAGTTCCCTAGCGGGGGGGGACAATGAGCAGTTCTTC
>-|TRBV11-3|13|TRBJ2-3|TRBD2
CASSLTSGDTQYF
TGTGCCAGCAGCCTTACTAGCGGAGATACGCAGTATTTT
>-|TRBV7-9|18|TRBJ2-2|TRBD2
CASSAGTSGSLDTGELFF
TGTGCCAGCAGCGCCGGGACTAGCGGGAGCTTGGACACCGGGGAGCTGTTTTTT